This T cell receptor (beta chain) is from a study of T cells in localized non-small cell lung cancer. The study's findings and limits: Within adjacent lung there appeared a median around 55 of the top 100 tumor clones.

Within the sample, this clone is medium-sized (0.01 to 0.1%). Antigen: not known. CDR1 and CDR2 from the germline V gene are SGHNT and YENEEA. This CDR3 region has 14 residues. Between the trimmed V and J ends, which lost 4 bases and 5 bases, there was a span of 15 bases. Assay: immunoSEQ multiplex PCR; the TCRdb copy retains only in-frame clones and omits some. This sample carries roughly 3,400 clones, 24% of them seen once, and the ten largest clones take approximately 18%. The sequenced sample was lung tumor tissue, obtained before any cancer treatment. The chain joins TRBV11-3 to TRBJ2-7; possibly TRBD2 for D (6 bases). The TCR comes from a man aged 40 to 70 with stage II squamous cell lung carcinoma. For the CDR3, the DNA is TGTGCCAGCAGCTCCCGGCGGGATTTCGACGAGCAGTACTTC. As protein: CASSSRRDFDEQYF.